The TCR beta chain described here comes from a study of regulatory T cells in long-lasting Graves disease. Sequencing libraries for TCR beta were prepared with iRepertoire HTBI primers and Arm-PCR of CDR3 regions. TCRdb fed the multiplex PCR reads into MiXCR, producing one record per CDR3 protein. The sample has roughly 380,000 distinct CDR3 sequences; 15% to 17% are singletons. This clonotype has a count of ten or more. Its matching antigen is unknown. The CDR3 is made up of 16 amino acids. The J segment lost 3 bases and the V segment lost 2 bases, leaving 5 bases of the junction unmatched. The germline CDR1 and CDR2 sequences are PRHDT and FYEKMQ (reference sequence). Described time point: newly diagnosed GD, antithyroid drugs for less than 3 months. PBMCs were the source of the RNA used for TCR sequencing. A volume of 8.5 to 10 milliliters of peripheral blood was collected in EDTA tubes. Notes on the study in general: TRBV28, TRBJ1-2 and TRBJ2-5 were favored in persistent disease.

The J gene is TRBJ1-1, the V gene TRBV13; 11 bases align to TRBD1. The starting material was peripheral blood mononuclear cells (PBMCs), obtained at new diagnosis, from a patient treated with antithyroid drugs. The source of this sequence is a female donor with Graves disease. The CDR3 bases are TGTGCCAGCAGCTTACGGCTGGGACAGGGGGACACTGAAGCTTTCTTT. It specifies CASSLRLGQGDTEAFF.